Sequencing of this T cell receptor beta chain was carried out in a study of memory CD4+ T cells and cytomegalovirus serostatus. Produced via immunoSEQ multiplex PCR; TCRdb's table is partial and in-frame only. The table records about 48,000 clones, around 80% of them present only once. The sort gate was single viable CD3+CD4+CD8-CD45RO+ cells for memory CD4+ T cells. The J segment lost 6 bases and the V segment lost 7 bases, leaving 9 bases of the junction unmatched. This CDR3 region has 13 residues. Germline CDR1 and CDR2: MDHEN and SYDVKM. The sequence derives from an adult in good health and CMV-seronegative. The sequenced sample was memory CD4+ T cells from blood. The chain uses TRBV28 and TRBJ2-7, with 7 bases lining up with TRBD2. Written as DNA, the CDR3 is TGTGCCAGCACCCTTCCGGGGAGGGGCGAGCAGTACTTC. Translating gives CASTLPGRGEQYF.